The clone carrying this TCR beta chain was counted a few times. The authors amplified TCR beta CDR3 regions, and they did so from RNA transcripts for repertoire sequencing. An initial RT-PCR round employing HTBI primers preceded a second-round multiplex PCR. TCRdb redid the calling of the multiplex PCR reads with MiXCR, one entry per CDR3 protein. The profile shows approximately 640,000 distinct CDR3 sequences, just over 40% of them singletons. CDR1 is SGHTA, CDR2 FQGNSA, per germline. After removal of 2 bases from V and 2 bases from J, the junction contained 6 bases not matched to a gene. This CDR3 contains 15 residues. The record originates from a study of Graves' ophthalmopathy and Graves' hyperthyroidism.

The V call is TRBV7-2, the J call TRBJ2-7, with 7 positions matching TRBD1. This TCR was sampled from an adult man with Graves' ophthalmopathy. The specimen sequenced was peripheral blood. CDR3 residues: CASSLRSGQPYEQYF. Here the CDR3 DNA reads TGTGCCAGCAGCTTAAGGTCGGGACAGCCCTACGAGCAGTACTTC.